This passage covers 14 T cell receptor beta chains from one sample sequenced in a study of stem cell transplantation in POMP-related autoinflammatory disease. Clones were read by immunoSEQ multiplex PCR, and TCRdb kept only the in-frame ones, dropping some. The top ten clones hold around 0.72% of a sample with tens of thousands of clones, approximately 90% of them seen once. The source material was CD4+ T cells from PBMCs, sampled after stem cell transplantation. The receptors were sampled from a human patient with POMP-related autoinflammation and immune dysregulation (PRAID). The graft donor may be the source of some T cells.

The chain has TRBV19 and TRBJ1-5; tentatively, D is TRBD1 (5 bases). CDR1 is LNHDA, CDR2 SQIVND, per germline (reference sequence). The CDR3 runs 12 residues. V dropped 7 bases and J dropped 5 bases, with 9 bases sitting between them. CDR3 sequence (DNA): TGTGCCAGTAATAGGGGACATCAGCCCCAGCATTTT. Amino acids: CASNRGHQPQHF.

The CDR3 loop is CSAATGVEQYF. The CDR3 nucleotides read TGCAGTGCTGCCACAGGGGTCGAGCAGTACTTC. The V gene is TRBV20-1, the J gene TRBJ2-7; 7 nucleotides agree with TRBD1. This CDR3 region has 11 residues. Germline assignment: CDR1 DFQATT and CDR2 SNEGSKA (reference sequence). Trimming cost V 5 bases and J 6 bases; bases outside gene matches: 4.

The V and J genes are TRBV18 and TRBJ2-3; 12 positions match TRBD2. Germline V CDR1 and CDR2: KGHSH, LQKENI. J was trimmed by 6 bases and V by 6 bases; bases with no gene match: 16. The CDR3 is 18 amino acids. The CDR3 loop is CASSPLGGTSGSRDTQYF. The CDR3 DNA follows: TGTGCCAGCTCCCCTCTCGGGGGGACTAGCGGGTCGCGGGATACGCAGTATTTT.

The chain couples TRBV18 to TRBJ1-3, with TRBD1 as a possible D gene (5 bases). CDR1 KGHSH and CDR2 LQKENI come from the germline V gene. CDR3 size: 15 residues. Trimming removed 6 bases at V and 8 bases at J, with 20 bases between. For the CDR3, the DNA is TGTGCCAGCTCTCCCCGTCGGGCCTCGGGGGACACCATATATTTT. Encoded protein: CASSPRRASGDTIYF. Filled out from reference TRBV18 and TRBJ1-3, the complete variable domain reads NAGVMQNPRHLVRRRGQEARLRCSPMKGHSHVYWYRQLPEEGLKFMVYLQKENIIDESGMPKERFSAEFPKEGPSILRIQQVVRGDSAAYFCASSPRRASGDTIYFGEGSWLTVV.

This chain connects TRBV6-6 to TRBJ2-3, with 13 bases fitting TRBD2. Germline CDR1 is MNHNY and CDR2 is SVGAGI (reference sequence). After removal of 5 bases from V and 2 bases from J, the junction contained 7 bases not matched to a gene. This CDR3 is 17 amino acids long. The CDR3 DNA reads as TGTGCCAGCAGTCGCCGACTAGCGGGGGGCTTCACAGATACGCAGTATTTT. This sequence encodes CASSRRLAGGFTDTQYF.

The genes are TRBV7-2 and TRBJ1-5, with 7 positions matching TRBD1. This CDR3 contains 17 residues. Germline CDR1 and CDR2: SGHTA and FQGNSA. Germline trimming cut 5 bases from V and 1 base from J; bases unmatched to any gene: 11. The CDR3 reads CASSVRPGQSSNQPQHF. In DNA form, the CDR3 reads TGTGCCAGCAGCGTTCGCCCGGGACAGTCAAGCAATCAGCCCCAGCATTTT.

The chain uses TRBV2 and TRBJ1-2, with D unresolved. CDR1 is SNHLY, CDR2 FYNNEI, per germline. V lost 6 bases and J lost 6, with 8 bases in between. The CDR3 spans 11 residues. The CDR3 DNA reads TGTGCCAGCAGCTATGTGGATGGCTACACCTTC. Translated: CASSYVDGYTF.

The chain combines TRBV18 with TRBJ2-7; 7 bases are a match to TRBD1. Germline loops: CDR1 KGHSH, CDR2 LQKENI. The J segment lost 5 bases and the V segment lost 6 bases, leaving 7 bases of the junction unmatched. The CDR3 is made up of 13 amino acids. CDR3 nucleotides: TGTGCCAGCTCTCGCGACAGGGTCGACGAGCAGTACGTC. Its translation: CASSRDRVDEQYV.

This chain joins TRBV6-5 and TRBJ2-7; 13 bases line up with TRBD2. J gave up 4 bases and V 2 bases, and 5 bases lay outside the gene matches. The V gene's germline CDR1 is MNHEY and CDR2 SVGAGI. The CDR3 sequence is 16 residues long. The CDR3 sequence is CASSYHRTSGSYEQYF. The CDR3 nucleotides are TGTGCCAGCAGTTACCATAGGACTAGCGGGAGTTACGAGCAGTACTTC.

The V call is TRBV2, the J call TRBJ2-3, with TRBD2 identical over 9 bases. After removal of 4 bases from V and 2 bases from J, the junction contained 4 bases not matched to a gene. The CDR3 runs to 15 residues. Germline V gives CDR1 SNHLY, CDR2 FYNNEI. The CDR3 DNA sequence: TGTGCCAGCAGTGCGAGACTAGCGGACACAGATACGCAGTATTTT. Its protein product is CASSARLADTDTQYF.

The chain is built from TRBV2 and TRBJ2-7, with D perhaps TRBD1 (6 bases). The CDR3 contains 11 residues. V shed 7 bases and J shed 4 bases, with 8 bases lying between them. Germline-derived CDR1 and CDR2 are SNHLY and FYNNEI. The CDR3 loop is CASKGEYEQYF. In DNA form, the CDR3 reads TGTGCCAGCAAGGGGGAGTACGAGCAGTACTTC.

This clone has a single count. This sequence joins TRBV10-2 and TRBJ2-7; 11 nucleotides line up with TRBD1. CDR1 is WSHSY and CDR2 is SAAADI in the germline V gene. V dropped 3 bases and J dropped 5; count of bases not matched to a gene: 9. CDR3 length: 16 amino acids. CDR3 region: CASSETGTGGFHEQYF. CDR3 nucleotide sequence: TGCGCCAGCAGTGAAACGGGGACAGGGGGGTTCCACGAGCAGTACTTC.

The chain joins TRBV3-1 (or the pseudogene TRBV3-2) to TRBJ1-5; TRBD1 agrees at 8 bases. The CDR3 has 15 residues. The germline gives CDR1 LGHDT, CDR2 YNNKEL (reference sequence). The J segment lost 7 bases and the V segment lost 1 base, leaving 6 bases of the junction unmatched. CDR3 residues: CASSQGGQDNQPQHF. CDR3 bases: TGTGCCAGCAGCCAAGGGGGACAGGACAACCAGCCCCAGCATTTT.

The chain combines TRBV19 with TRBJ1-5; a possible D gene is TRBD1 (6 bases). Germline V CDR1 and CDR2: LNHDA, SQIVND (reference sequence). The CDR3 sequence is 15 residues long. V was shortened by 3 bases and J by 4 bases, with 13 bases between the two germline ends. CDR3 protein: CASSIWGRGNQPQHF. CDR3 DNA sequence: TGTGCCAGTAGTATCTGGGGCAGGGGAAATCAGCCCCAGCATTTT.